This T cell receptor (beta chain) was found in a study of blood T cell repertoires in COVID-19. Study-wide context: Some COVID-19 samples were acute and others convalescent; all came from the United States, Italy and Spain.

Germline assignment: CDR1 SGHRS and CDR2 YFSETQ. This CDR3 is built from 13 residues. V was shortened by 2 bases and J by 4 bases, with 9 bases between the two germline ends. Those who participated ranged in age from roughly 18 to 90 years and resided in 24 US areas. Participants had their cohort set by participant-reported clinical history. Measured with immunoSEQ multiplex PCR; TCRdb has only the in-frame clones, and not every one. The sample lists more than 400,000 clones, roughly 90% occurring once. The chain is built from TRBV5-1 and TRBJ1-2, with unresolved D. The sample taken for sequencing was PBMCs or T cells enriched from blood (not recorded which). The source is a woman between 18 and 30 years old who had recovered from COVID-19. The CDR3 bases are TGCGCCAGCAGCTTCGAGAATAGCTATGGCTACACCTTC. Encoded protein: CASSFENSYGYTF.